This T cell receptor (beta chain) was sequenced in a study of memory CD4+ T cells and cytomegalovirus serostatus. Single viable CD3+CD4+CD8-CD45RO+ cells were sorted as the memory CD4+ T cells. Total CD4+ T cells were enriched by CD4 positive selection. Method: immunoSEQ multiplex PCR; TCRdb's copy keeps in-frame clones and lacks some. The table includes around 84,000 clones, 75% to 90% detected once. The CDR3 totals 16 residues. The J segment lost 0 bases and the V segment lost 3 bases, leaving 7 bases of the junction unmatched. The germline V gene encodes CDR1 KGHSH and CDR2 LQKENI. The specimen was memory CD4+ T cells from blood. The gene calls are TRBV18 and TRBJ1-2, with 7 bases aligning to TRBD1. The source of this sequence is an adult in good health and CMV-seronegative. This chain's CDR3 is CASSPATGAANYGYTF. For the CDR3, the DNA is TGTGCCAGCTCACCCGCTACAGGGGCGGCTAACTATGGCTACACCTTC.